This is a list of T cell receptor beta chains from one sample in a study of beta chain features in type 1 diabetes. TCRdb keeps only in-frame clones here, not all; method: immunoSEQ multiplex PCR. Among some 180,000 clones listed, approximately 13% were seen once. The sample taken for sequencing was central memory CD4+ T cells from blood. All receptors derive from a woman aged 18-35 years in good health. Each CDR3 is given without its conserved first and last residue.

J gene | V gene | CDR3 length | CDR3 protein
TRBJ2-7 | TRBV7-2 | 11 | ASSHTGSHEQY
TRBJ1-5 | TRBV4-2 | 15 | ASSQQMTGGSNQPQH
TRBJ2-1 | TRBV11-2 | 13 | ASSLARGTGNEQF
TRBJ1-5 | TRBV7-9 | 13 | ASSLGGQYNQPQH
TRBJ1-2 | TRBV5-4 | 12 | ASSLPQGHYGYT
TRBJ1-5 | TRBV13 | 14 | ASSFGTGQNNQPQH
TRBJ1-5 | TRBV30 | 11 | AWSVQKGAEQH
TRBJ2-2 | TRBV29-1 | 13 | SARVGKRGNGELF
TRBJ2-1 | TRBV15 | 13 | ATSRSGTGGNEQF
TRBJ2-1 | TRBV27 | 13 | ASSLRQSSYNEQF
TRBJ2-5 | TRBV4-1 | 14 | ASSRLAGLGGETQY
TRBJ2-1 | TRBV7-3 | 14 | ASSYRDRGSYNEQF
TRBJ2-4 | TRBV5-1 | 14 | ASSLATVLAKNIQY
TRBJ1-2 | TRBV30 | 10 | ACPGGPYGYT
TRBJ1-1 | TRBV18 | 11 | ASSPAGNPEAF
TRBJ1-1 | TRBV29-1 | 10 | SLRQGGTEAF
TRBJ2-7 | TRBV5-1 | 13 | ASSAGGTTAYEQY
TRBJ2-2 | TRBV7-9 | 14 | ASSALQGGITGELF
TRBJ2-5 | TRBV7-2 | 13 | ASSLRVAGAETQY
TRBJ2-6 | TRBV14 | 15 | ASSPRDRGLGANVLT
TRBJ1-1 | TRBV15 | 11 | ATSRSKNTEAF
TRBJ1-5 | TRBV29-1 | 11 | SVDSDRGGPQH
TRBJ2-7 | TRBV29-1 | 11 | SVVDRNSYEQY
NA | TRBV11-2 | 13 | ASSRWREVAYEQY